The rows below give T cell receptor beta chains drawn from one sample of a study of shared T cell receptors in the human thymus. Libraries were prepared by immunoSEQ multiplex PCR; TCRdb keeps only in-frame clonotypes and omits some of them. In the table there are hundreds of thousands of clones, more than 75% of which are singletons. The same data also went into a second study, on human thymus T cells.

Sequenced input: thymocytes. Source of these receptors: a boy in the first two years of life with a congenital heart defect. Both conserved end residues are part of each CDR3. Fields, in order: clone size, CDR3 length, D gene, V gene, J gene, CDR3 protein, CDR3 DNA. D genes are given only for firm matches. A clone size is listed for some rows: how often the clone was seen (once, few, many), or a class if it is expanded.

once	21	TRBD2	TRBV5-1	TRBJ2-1	CASSLWLRWTSGSSTYNEQFF	TGCGCCAGCAGCTTGTGGTTACGTTGGACTAGCGGGAGCTCAACCTACAATGAGCAGTTCTTC
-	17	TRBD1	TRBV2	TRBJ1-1	CASSKGQVRYSNTEAFF	TGTGCCAGCAGTAAGGGACAGGTGAGATACTCGAACACTGAAGCTTTCTTT
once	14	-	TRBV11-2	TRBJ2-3	CASSSTRPGSGEYF	TGTGCCAGCAGCTCCACACGTCCGGGATCTGGGGAGTATTTT
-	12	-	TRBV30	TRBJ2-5	CAWRRLGETQYF	TGTGCCTGGAGAAGACTAGGGGAGACCCAGTACTTC
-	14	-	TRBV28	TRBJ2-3	CASSSDIEPDTQYF	TGTGCCAGCAGTTCGGACATTGAGCCAGATACGCAGTATTTT
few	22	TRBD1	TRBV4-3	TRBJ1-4	CASSHLVPGQGYTAATNEKLFF	TGCGCCAGCAGCCACTTAGTTCCGGGACAGGGGTATACGGCTGCAACTAATGAAAAACTGTTTTTT
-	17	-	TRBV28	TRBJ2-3	CASSLFAGWGHTDTQYF	TGTGCCAGCAGTTTATTTGCAGGGTGGGGACACACAGATACGCAGTATTTT
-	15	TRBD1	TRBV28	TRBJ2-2	CASTWDRGGGGELFF	TGTGCCAGCACCTGGGACAGGGGGGGCGGCGGGGAGCTGTTTTTT
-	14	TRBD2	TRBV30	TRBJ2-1	CAWRLPGGSDEQFF	TGTGCCTGGAGGCTCCCGGGGGGGTCGGATGAGCAGTTCTTC
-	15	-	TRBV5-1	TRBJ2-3	CASSLGSGYTDTQYF	TGCGCCAGCAGCTTGGGGAGCGGTTACACAGATACGCAGTATTTT
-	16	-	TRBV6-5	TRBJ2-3	CASSYSYRTYTDTQYF	TGTGCCAGCAGTTACTCTTACAGGACCTACACAGATACGCAGTATTTT
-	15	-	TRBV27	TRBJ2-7	CASSLSQGKAYEQYF	TGTGCCAGCAGTTTATCCCAGGGGAAGGCCTACGAGCAGTACTTC
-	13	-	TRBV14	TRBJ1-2	CASSQAPARGYTF	TGTGCCAGCAGCCAAGCCCCGGCGAGGGGCTACACCTTC
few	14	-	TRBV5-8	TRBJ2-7	CASSLAISLHEQYF	TGTGCCAGCAGCTTGGCCATAAGCCTCCACGAGCAGTACTTC
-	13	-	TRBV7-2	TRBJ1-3	CASSPSSGNTIYF	TGTGCCAGCAGCCCCAGCTCTGGAAACACCATATATTTT
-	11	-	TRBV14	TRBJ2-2	CASGRSGELFF	TGTGCCAGCGGGCGTTCCGGGGAGCTGTTTTTT
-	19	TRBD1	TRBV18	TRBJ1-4	CASSPRDRGNDPTNEKLFF	TGTGCCAGCTCACCTCGGGACAGGGGCAATGACCCAACTAATGAAAAACTGTTTTTT
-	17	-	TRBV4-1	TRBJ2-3	CASSQSTGFVGTDTQYF	TGCGCCAGCAGCCAATCGACGGGTTTTGTTGGGACAGATACGCAGTATTTT
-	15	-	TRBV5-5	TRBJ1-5	CASSTQAFSDQPQHF	TGTGCCAGCAGCACGCAGGCTTTTAGCGATCAGCCCCAGCATTTT